The source of this TCR beta chain is a study of cytomegalovirus exposure and HLA in healthy donors (dated by TCRdb to 2016 to 2017). Notes on the research overall: According to a later analysis, the roughly 120 validation repertoires were produced on the same platform as the roughly 720 repertoires of the first cohort. To predict cytomegalovirus infection status, the study brought together high-throughput TCR immunosequencing, statistical association of individual TCRs with disease status, and machine learning. Along with the roughly 610-subject first cohort, a separate validation cohort of over a hundred different subjects was used. The study aimed to test whether cataloging public T cell receptors could reveal signatures of past pathogen exposure.

Donors formed part of the validation cohort, which comprised 120 subjects and was distinct from the first cohort of 550 to 850 subjects. For this clone: The target of this receptor is not known. No much larger clonotype is one base removed from it; base qualities were not supplied.

The trim is 0 bases for V and 0 bases for J, with a gap of 10 bases between the germline ends. Via the germline V gene, CDR1 is SGHNT and CDR2 YENEEA. CDR3 length: 16 amino acids, cysteine to phenylalanine. Left in the record is the CDR3 DNA by itself, 48 bases read in frame from the first base. Libraries were constructed by the immunoSEQ multiplex PCR assay. The authors processed their data as follows. A statistical classification framework was built for diagnosing cytomegalovirus status from the catalog of TCR beta chain sequences. This immuneACCESS table, as held by TCRdb, lists in-frame sequences with V and J called but not all clones. Of the missing ones, under half trace to an unresolved V gene in checked studies; the others have no known cause. That table is the source of V, J and clone size, and D and trimming were worked out from the DNA. The table for this sample lists 90,000 to 150,000 clones; more than 70% of them were counted only once. Together, the top ten hold approximately 2% of the sample.

Study-level results and caveats: In vitro tests confirmed that a few of the cytomegalovirus-associated TCR beta chains recognize cytomegalovirus antigens. The study gave a list of roughly 150 TCR beta chains associated with cytomegalovirus. Most TCR sequences were observed very rarely across donors, whereas some public TCRs were present in many individuals. All 120 or so repertoires were used to score co-occurrence in the validation cohort in a later analysis, because that analysis had no HLA typing for the cohort. Cytomegalovirus status was reported to be diagnosed by the classifier with high specificity and sensitivity in both the original and validation cohorts. A later analysis found that TCRs clustered in the first cohort also tended to co-occur in the 110 or so validation repertoires, with 94% of cluster scores above 0. The authors suggested that the approach could potentially be extended to other disease states and immunological phenotypes.

In this chain, TRBV11-3 is recombined with TRBJ2-3; the best D guess is TRBD1, with 5 bases matching. Input material: PBMCs. This clonotype originated in a man aged 18-30 years in good health and CMV-seronegative. The DNA sequence is given as TGTGCCAGCAGCTTAGAAATTTGGGGCAGCACAGATACGCAGTATTTT. Translated, this is CASSLEIWGSTDTQYF. With the portions outside the CDR3 filled from the reference TRBV11-3 and TRBJ2-3 genes, the complete variable region becomes EAGVVQSPRYKIIEKKQPVAFWCNPISGHNTLYWYLQNLGQGPELLIRYENEEAVDDSQLPKDRFSAERLKGVDSTLKIQPAELGDSAVYLCASSLEIWGSTDTQYFGPGTRLTVL.